Each of the 27 T cell receptor beta chains below was sequenced from the same sample in a study of T cell responses to AZD1222 COVID-19 vaccine. Data came from immunoSEQ multiplex PCR; TCRdb stores just in-frame clones and leaves some out. The top ten clones hold about 14% of a sample with roughly 50,000 clones, roughly 90% of them seen once. Sequences were derived from peripheral blood, sampled 28 days after the second AZD1222 dose. These receptors were obtained from an adult who received the AZD1222 COVID-19 vaccine.

The chain joins TRBV5-1 to TRBJ1-1, with D unresolved. The CDR3 is 13 amino acids. CDR1 and CDR2 from the germline V gene are SGHRS and YFSETQ. V was trimmed by 1 base and J by 1 base, leaving 5 bases between them. CDR3 DNA sequence: TGCGCCAGCAGCTTGTGGGAGAACACTGAAGCTTTCTTT. The encoded protein is CASSLWENTEAFF.

The DNA for the CDR3 is TGTGCCACCGGGGACAGACATGGCTACACCTTC. Translation: CATGDRHGYTF. This rearrangement joins TRBV2 to TRBJ1-2; 7 bases agree with TRBD1. V lost 10 bases and J lost 6; bases outside the gene matches: 5. The germline CDR1 and CDR2 sequences are SNHLY and FYNNEI. The CDR3 length is 11 residues.

The chain combines TRBV2 with TRBJ2-7, with D perhaps matching TRBD1 (7 bases). Trimming took off 8 bases at V and 2 bases at J, with 16 bases between the two ends. The germline V gene has CDR1 SNHLY and CDR2 FYNNEI. The CDR3 loop spans 14 amino acids. The CDR3 DNA sequence: TGTGCCAGCCGGAGGGCAGGGGGGACCTACGAGCAGTACTTC. This encodes CASRRAGGTYEQYF.

The gene calls are TRBV5-1 and TRBJ2-7; 11 positions match TRBD2. Trimming removed 4 bases from V and 6 bases from J; junction bases left unmatched: 12. The CDR3 covers 16 residues. CDR1 is SGHRS, CDR2 YFSETQ, per germline. In nucleotides, the CDR3 is TGCGCCAGCAGCCAATTTAGCGGGAGGGCCCAGGGCGAGCAGTACTTC. As protein: CASSQFSGRAQGEQYF.

This sequence joins TRBV18 and TRBJ1-1; no definite D call. The CDR3 covers 16 residues. From germline, CDR1 is KGHSH and CDR2 LQKENI. The V gene lost 3 bases and the J gene lost 1 base, with 15 bases spanning the gap. The CDR3 nucleotides are TGTGCCAGCTCACCGGGTCGTTCACCATCGAACACTGAAGCTTTCTTT. This sequence encodes CASSPGRSPSNTEAFF. Filled out from reference TRBV18 and TRBJ1-1, the complete variable domain reads NAGVMQNPRHLVRRRGQEARLRCSPMKGHSHVYWYRQLPEEGLKFMVYLQKENIIDESGMPKERFSAEFPKEGPSILRIQQVVRGDSAAYFCASSPGRSPSNTEAFFGQGTRLTVV.

The CDR3 nucleotides read TGTGCCAGCAGCTTCCGCGCCAACCGGGACACCGGGGAGCTGTTTTTT. The encoded protein is CASSFRANRDTGELFF. This chain links TRBV7-2 with TRBJ2-2; D remains ambiguous. Germline V gene sequence: CDR1 SGHTA, CDR2 FQGNSA. V lost 3 bases and J 3 bases, leaving 14 bases between the germline ends. This CDR3 is 16 amino acids long.

The chain has TRBV30 and TRBJ2-6; maybe TRBD1 (5 bases). Germline-derived CDR1 and CDR2 are GTSNPN and SVGIG (reference sequence). There are 16 residues in the CDR3. V lost 3 bases and J lost 3, with 15 bases in between. DNA for the CDR3: TGTGCCTGGAGCCACAGGATAGCTTTTGGGGCCAACGTCCTGACTTTC. Residues: CAWSHRIAFGANVLTF.

V is TRBV5-1 and J is TRBJ1-3, with unresolved D. The germline CDR1 and CDR2 sequences are SGHRS and YFSETQ. This CDR3 is built from 16 residues. Deletions cut 0 bases from V and 0 bases from J, with 10 bases between. The CDR3 nucleotides read TGCGCCAGCAGCTTGGAGGGAATGGTCTCTGGAAACACCATATATTTT. It codes for CASSLEGMVSGNTIYF.

CDR3 sequence: CASYETGELFF. The CDR3 bases are TGTGCCAGCTATGAAACCGGGGAGCTGTTTTTT. The V gene is TRBV12-3 or TRBV12-4, the J gene TRBJ2-2; D not certain. CDR3 length: 11 amino acids. Trimming stripped 8 bases from V and 5 bases from J, with 6 bases between.

This rearrangement joins TRBV4-2 to TRBJ2-7, with TRBD1 identical over 7 bases. V lost 2 bases to trimming and J lost 2 bases; unmatched junction nucleotides: 3. CDR1 and CDR2 (germline): LGHNA, YNFKEQ. The CDR3 is made up of 14 amino acids. As DNA, the CDR3 is TGTGCCAGCAGCCAATCTGGGACAGCCTACGAGCAGTACTTC. Translation gives CASSQSGTAYEQYF.

The genes are TRBV18 and TRBJ1-5, with 7 bases matching TRBD1. Looked up from germline, CDR1 is KGHSH and CDR2 is LQKENI. The CDR3 is made up of 14 amino acids. Trimming cost V 5 bases and J 3 bases; bases outside gene matches: 4. CDR3 nucleotide sequence: TGTGCCAGCTCATACGACAGGGCCAATCAGCCCCAGCATTTT. Translation: CASSYDRANQPQHF.

In its sample, this clone was seen once. The V call is TRBV7-8, the J call TRBJ2-5, with 9 bases identical to TRBD1. J was trimmed by 5 bases and V by 3 bases; bases with no gene match: 7. In germline, CDR1 is SGHVS, CDR2 FQNEAQ. CDR3 size: 15 residues. The CDR3 sequence: CASSLDRGERETQYF. CDR3 bases: TGTGCCAGCAGCTTGGACAGGGGAGAGAGGGAGACCCAGTACTTC.

The chain has TRBV5-1 and TRBJ1-2, with a possible D match to TRBD1 (6 bases). The CDR3 totals 13 residues. V was trimmed by 1 base and J by 5 bases, leaving 9 bases between them. CDR1 is SGHRS, CDR2 YFSETQ, per germline. The CDR3 DNA follows: TGCGCCAGCAGCTTGTCGGACAGTTATGGCTACACCTTC. Translated: CASSLSDSYGYTF.

CDR3 sequence: CASSPRTDKGYTF. CDR3 DNA sequence: TGTGCCAGCAGCCCCAGAACGGACAAGGGCTACACCTTC. The V and J genes are TRBV5-5 and TRBJ1-2, with D tentatively TRBD1 (5 bases). Trimming pared 4 bases from V and 8 bases from J, leaving 15 bases between. Germline V lookup: CDR1 SGHKS, CDR2 YYEKEE (reference sequence). The CDR3 is made up of 13 amino acids.

The V call is TRBV3-1 (or the pseudogene TRBV3-2), the J call TRBJ2-3, with 7 bases fitting TRBD2. The ends lost 4 bases at V and 6 bases at J; junction bases unmatched: 1. Germline loops: CDR1 LGHDT, CDR2 YNNKEL (reference sequence). The CDR3 extends over 12 amino acids. The CDR3 DNA reads as TGTGCCAGCAGCCGGGGAGGGGATACGCAGTATTTT. Amino acids: CASSRGGDTQYF.

The CDR3 here is CSASATGGYETQYF. The DNA of the CDR3 is TGCAGTGCTAGTGCAACGGGAGGGTATGAGACCCAGTACTTC. The genes are TRBV20-1 and TRBJ2-5; TRBD2 matches at 8 bases. The CDR3 length is 14 residues. The V gene end was trimmed by 3 bases and the J gene end by 5 bases; junction bases not matched to a gene: 8. Germline assignment: CDR1 DFQATT and CDR2 SNEGSKA (reference sequence).

This clone was seen more than once but under ten times. The chain has TRBV19 and TRBJ2-1; TRBD2 agrees at 14 bases. The length of the CDR3 is 15 residues. The V segment lost 5 bases and the J segment 8 bases; nucleotides outside the gene matches: 5. CDR1 LNHDA and CDR2 SQIVND come from the germline V gene (reference sequence). The CDR3 sequence is CASSRLAGGGDEQFF. The CDR3, as DNA: TGTGCCAGTAGTCGACTAGCGGGAGGGGGCGATGAGCAGTTCTTC.

V and J are TRBV11-3 and TRBJ2-1; D uncertain. Trimming shortened V by 8 bases and J by 8 bases, and 13 bases separated the two germline ends. The germline V gene has CDR1 SGHNT and CDR2 YENEEA. This CDR3 is 12 amino acids long. The CDR3 reads CASSGPSDEQFF. For the CDR3, the DNA is TGTGCCAGCTCCGGGCCGTCGGATGAGCAGTTCTTC.

This chain uses TRBV15 with TRBJ2-1, with D tentatively TRBD2 (5 bases). The CDR3 covers 16 residues. Trimming removed 7 bases from V and 1 base from J, with 17 bases in between. Looked up from germline, CDR1 is LNHNV and CDR2 is YYDKDF (reference sequence). The CDR3 bases are TGTGCCACCAACCCGGGGTCTGGCGTATCCTACAATGAGCAGTTCTTC. Amino acids: CATNPGSGVSYNEQFF. Based on the CDR3 plus reference TRBV15 and TRBJ2-1, the full variable domain is DAMVIQNPRYQVTQFGKPVTLSCSQTLNHNVMYWYQQKSSQAPKLLFHYYDKDFNNEADTPDNFQSRRPNTSFCFLDIRSPGLGDTAMYLCATNPGSGVSYNEQFFGPGTRLTVL.

The rearrangement uses TRBV28 and TRBJ1-5, with 7 positions matching TRBD1. V lost 6 bases, J lost 4 bases, and 0 bases stayed unmatched. Looked up from germline, CDR1 is MDHEN and CDR2 is SYDVKM. This CDR3 is built from 12 residues. DNA for the CDR3: TGTGCCAGCAGGACAGGGAATCAGCCCCAGCATTTT. Amino acids: CASRTGNQPQHF.

In DNA, the CDR3 is TGTGCCTGGAGGACACTGGGCACCGGGGAGCTGTTTTTT. Amino acids: CAWRTLGTGELFF. The chain uses TRBV30 and TRBJ2-2; the D is unclear. Germline loops: CDR1 GTSNPN, CDR2 SVGIG (reference sequence). Trimming cost V 3 bases and J 4 bases, with 9 bases left between them. The CDR3 is made up of 13 amino acids. Together with reference TRBV30 and TRBJ2-2, the CDR3 gives the full variable domain: SQTIHQWPATLVQPVGSPLSLECTVEGTSNPNLYWYRQAAGRGLQLLFYSVGIGQISSEVPQNLSASRPQDRQFILSSKKLLLSDSGFYLCAWRTLGTGELFFGEGSRLTVL.

The V call is TRBV7-6, the J call TRBJ2-1, with 9 bases matching TRBD2. The V and J ends lost 5 bases and 7 bases, in that order; junction bases with no gene match: 18. The germline CDR1 and CDR2 sequences are SGHVS and FNYEAQ. The CDR3 sequence is 18 residues long. DNA for the CDR3: TGTGCCAGCAGCCGCCGGCGAGCGGGCGGGAGGGAGAATAATGAGCAGTTCTTC. This encodes CASSRRRAGGRENNEQFF.

This sequence joins TRBV5-1 and TRBJ1-6; D remains ambiguous. Between the trimmed V and J ends, which lost 2 bases and 7 bases, there was a span of 7 bases. Germline V gene sequence: CDR1 SGHRS, CDR2 YFSETQ. The CDR3 extends over 13 amino acids. CDR3 in DNA: TGCGCCAGCAGCTTAAACGGGAATTCACCCCTCCACTTT. This gives the protein CASSLNGNSPLHF.

In DNA form, the CDR3 reads TGTGCCACCGAGGGCAGGGGAGGCAATCAGCCCCAGCATTTT. Encoded protein: CATEGRGGNQPQHF. V and J are TRBV19 and TRBJ1-5; the D gene is possibly TRBD1 (6 bases). Trimming pared 10 bases from V and 2 bases from J, leaving 15 bases between. This CDR3 region has 14 residues. Germline CDR1 reads LNHDA; CDR2 reads SQIVND (reference sequence).

The genes are TRBV6-5 and TRBJ1-4; the D is unclear. The V end was cut by 6 bases, the J end by 8 bases, with 10 bases between. Germline assignment: CDR1 MNHEY and CDR2 SVGAGI. The length of the CDR3 is 12 residues. CDR3 protein: CASSPPSEKLFF. Here the CDR3 DNA reads TGTGCCAGCAGCCCACCCAGCGAAAAACTGTTTTTT.

The V gene is TRBV18, the J gene TRBJ2-5; possible D gene TRBD2, 5 bases. This CDR3 comprises 15 residues. V shed 3 bases and J shed 4 bases, with 15 bases lying between them. Germline-derived CDR1 and CDR2 are KGHSH and LQKENI. The CDR3 loop reads CASSPGLADVETQYF. CDR3 coding DNA: TGTGCCAGCTCACCTGGGCTAGCCGACGTAGAGACCCAGTACTTC.

The rearrangement links TRBV3-1 (or the pseudogene TRBV3-2) to TRBJ1-4, with no clear D. The CDR3 totals 15 residues. Germline V gene data show CDR1 as LGHDT and CDR2 as YNNKEL (reference sequence). The ends were cut back, 4 bases at V and 7 bases at J, with 16 bases in the middle. The CDR3 loop is CASSPMHKIGEKLFF. In DNA form, the CDR3 reads TGTGCCAGCAGCCCGATGCATAAGATAGGTGAAAAACTGTTTTTT.